These 10 T cell receptor beta chains originate from one sample sequenced in a study of OX40 agonist ivuxolimab in advanced cancers. TCRdb's table, derived via immunoSEQ multiplex PCR, lists solely in-frame clones and lacks some. The table includes about 67,000 clones, around 79% detected once. The specimen comprised CD4+ or CD8+ T cells sorted from blood, sampled in a trial of the OX40 agonist ivuxolimab. These TCRs come from an adult with an advanced solid tumor such as melanoma, head and neck, liver or kidney cancer.

The chain recombines TRBV7-2 with TRBJ2-3; TRBD2 is a possible D gene (6 bases). Germline V gene lookup returns CDR1 SGHTA and CDR2 FQGNSA. V lost 3 bases, J lost 4 bases, and 14 bases lay in between. The CDR3 extends over 15 amino acids. CDR3 sequence reads: CASSLSGRGADTQYF. In nucleotides, the CDR3 is TGTGCCAGCAGCTTGTCTGGGCGGGGCGCAGATACGCAGTATTTT.

J is TRBJ2-1 and V is TRBV28; D not certain. Per the germline V gene, CDR1 is MDHEN and CDR2 is SYDVKM. The CDR3 has 16 amino acids. V dropped 3 bases and J dropped 2 bases, with 14 bases sitting between them. CDR3 region: CASSFRVDPPYNEQFF. In DNA form, the CDR3 reads TGTGCCAGCAGTTTTCGAGTGGACCCCCCCTACAATGAGCAGTTCTTC.

The rearrangement links TRBV28 to TRBJ2-5, with 7 bases matching TRBD1. The CDR3 contains 14 residues. Trimming at V came to 3 bases and at J to 0 bases, leaving 1 base not matched to a gene. The germline gives CDR1 MDHEN, CDR2 SYDVKM. In DNA, the CDR3 is TGTGCCAGCAGTTTGGACAGGAACCAAGAGACCCAGTACTTC. This encodes CASSLDRNQETQYF. Together with reference TRBV28 and TRBJ2-5, the CDR3 gives the full variable domain: DVKVTQSSRYLVKRTGEKVFLECVQDMDHENMFWYRQDPGLGLRLIYFSYDVKMKEKGDIPEGYSVSREKKERFSLILESASTNQTSMYLCASSLDRNQETQYFGPGTRLLVL.

This clone turned up a few times. J is TRBJ1-4 and V is TRBV6-1; tentative D call: TRBD1 (6 bases). The V gene lost 2 bases and the J gene lost 7 bases, with 17 bases spanning the gap. This CDR3 region has 16 residues. Germline V gene data show CDR1 as MNHNS and CDR2 as SASEGT. CDR3 DNA sequence: TGTGCCAGCAGTGAACTTGTCCCCCGGACAGTTGAAAAACTGTTTTTT. It is translated as CASSELVPRTVEKLFF.

This chain joins TRBV10-3 and TRBJ2-1; the match to TRBD1 covers 7 bases. The V gene end was trimmed by 6 bases and the J gene end by 8 bases; junction bases not matched to a gene: 10. The CDR3 is 14 amino acids. From germline, CDR1 is ENHRY and CDR2 SYGVKD. CDR3 nucleotide sequence: TGTGCCATCAGGGGACAGCATGAGAGGGATGAGCAGTTCTTC. This translates into CAIRGQHERDEQFF.

Here the CDR3 DNA reads TGTGCCAGCAGACACGACCGGAATGAAGCTTTCTTT. It is translated as CASRHDRNEAFF. This chain uses TRBV5-4 with TRBJ1-1; D gene uncertain. V shed 5 bases and J shed 7 bases, with 12 bases lying between them. Germline V gives CDR1 SGHNT, CDR2 YYREEE (reference sequence). The CDR3 contains 12 residues.

The genes are TRBV7-6 and TRBJ1-5; 7 bases map to TRBD1. CDR1 is SGHVS, CDR2 FNYEAQ, per germline. Trimming at V came to 5 bases and at J to 0 bases, leaving 10 bases not matched to a gene. The CDR3 loop spans 17 amino acids. CDR3 sequence: CASSHSTGPLSNQPQHF. The CDR3 bases are TGTGCCAGCAGCCACTCGACAGGGCCCCTTAGCAATCAGCCCCAGCATTTT.

V usage is TRBV19 and J usage is TRBJ2-6; D is ambiguous. This CDR3 is built from 13 residues. CDR1 is LNHDA, CDR2 SQIVND, per germline (reference sequence). Trimming pared 10 bases from V and 1 base from J, leaving 8 bases between. The CDR3 region has the DNA TGTGCCACCTCGGAGTCTGGGGCCAACGTCCTGACTTTC. Amino acids: CATSESGANVLTF.

The chain couples TRBV28 to TRBJ1-2, with unresolved D. Per the germline V gene, CDR1 is MDHEN and CDR2 is SYDVKM. The CDR3 length is 17 residues. V lost 3 bases and J 5 bases, leaving 22 bases between the germline ends. CDR3 DNA: TGTGCCAGCAGTTTGGGAGCCTCGAGGGATCGAAAATATGGCTACACCTTC. This encodes CASSLGASRDRKYGYTF.

This sequence joins TRBV20-1 and TRBJ2-7; either TRBD1 or TRBD2 may supply D (5 bases each). The ends were cut back, 3 bases at V and 6 bases at J, with 9 bases in the middle. The germline V gene encodes CDR1 DFQATT and CDR2 SNEGSKA (reference sequence). This CDR3 has 11 residues. CDR3 protein: CSASREIEQYF. The DNA for the CDR3 is TGCAGTGCTAGCAGGGAGATCGAGCAGTACTTC.